The 22 T cell receptor beta chains below were found in one sample sequenced in a study of blood T cell repertoires in COVID-19. Here immunoSEQ multiplex PCR was the method, and the copy in TCRdb shows in-frame clones only, minus some. The table lists 70,000 or so clones, about 91% of them singletons, with almost 6.5% in the top ten. Sequencing input: peripheral blood. All receptors derive from a woman in her forties or fifties with acute or convalescent COVID-19.

The chain employs TRBV7-9 and TRBJ1-4; 12 bases are shared with TRBD1. The V gene's germline CDR1 is SEHNR and CDR2 FQNEAQ (reference sequence). J gave up 7 bases and V 3 bases, and 3 bases lay outside the gene matches. This CDR3 comprises 15 residues. The CDR3 DNA sequence: TGTGCCAGCAGCTTTGGGGACAGGGGGCTTGAAAAACTGTTTTTT. It specifies CASSFGDRGLEKLFF.

The rearrangement uses TRBV2 and TRBJ1-5, with D perhaps TRBD1 (6 bases). Trimming left V 7 bases short and J 2 bases short, with 9 bases between. This CDR3 is 13 amino acids long. Germline V gene data show CDR1 as SNHLY and CDR2 as FYNNEI. CDR3: CASNPGGNQPQHF. CDR3 coding DNA: TGTGCCAGCAATCCAGGGGGCAATCAGCCCCAGCATTTT.

The V call is TRBV5-1, the J call TRBJ1-1; the D is unclear. Germline V lookup: CDR1 SGHRS, CDR2 YFSETQ. This CDR3 is 13 amino acids long. Trimming cost V 4 bases and J 1 base, with 8 bases left between them. In DNA form, the CDR3 reads TGCGCCAGCAGCCTACGAACGAACACTGAAGCTTTCTTT. It encodes CASSLRTNTEAFF.

The chain carries TRBV2 and TRBJ1-4; perhaps TRBD1 as D (6 bases). Germline CDR1 reads SNHLY; CDR2 reads FYNNEI. V lost 10 bases and J lost 7, with 16 bases in between. The CDR3 spans 13 residues. CDR3 in DNA: TGTGCCAACAAAACCCCAGGGGCTGAAAAACTGTTTTTT. Its translation is CANKTPGAEKLFF.

This chain links TRBV10-1 with TRBJ1-1; the match to TRBD1 covers 7 bases. Germline V lookup: CDR1 WNHNN, CDR2 SYGVQD (reference sequence). V was clipped by 3 bases and J by 8 bases; unmatched bases: 9. The CDR3 totals 14 residues. CDR3 residues: CASSDSRGVAEAFF. CDR3 sequence (DNA): TGCGCCAGCAGTGATTCCAGGGGGGTAGCCGAAGCTTTCTTT.

The CDR3 region is CASSFLGGSFYEQYF. As DNA, the CDR3 is TGTGCCAGCAGCTTTCTGGGGGGGAGTTTCTACGAGCAGTACTTC. V and J are TRBV5-6 and TRBJ2-7, with 7 positions matching TRBD2. CDR1 and CDR2 from the germline V gene are SGHDT and YYEEEE. CDR3 length: 15 amino acids. V shed 2 bases, J shed 3 bases, and the junction held 8 bases outside the gene matches. Supplemented by reference TRBV5-6 and TRBJ2-7, the full variable domain reads DAGVTQSPTHLIKTRGQQVTLRCSPKSGHDTVSWYQQALGQGPQFIFQYYEEEERQRGNFPDRFSGHQFPNYSSELNVNALLLGDSALYLCASSFLGGSFYEQYFGPGTRLTVT.

The rearrangement uses TRBV3-1 (or the pseudogene TRBV3-2) and TRBJ1-2; 7 bases line up with TRBD1. Germline values: CDR1 LGHDT, CDR2 YNNKEL (reference sequence). The junction had 7 bases not matched to a gene; V was cut back by 6 bases and J by 3 bases. This CDR3 contains 14 residues. CDR3 sequence (DNA): TGTGCCAGCAGGAATACAGGGGCGGACTATGGCTACACCTTC. It yields the protein CASRNTGADYGYTF.

V and J are TRBV20-1 and TRBJ1-2; D is possibly TRBD1 (5 bases). V gave up 3 bases and J gave up 4 bases, with 9 bases separating them. The CDR3 contains 12 residues. Germline loops: CDR1 DFQATT, CDR2 SNEGSKA (reference sequence). Here the CDR3 DNA reads TGCAGTGCTAGTTGGCAGGGCTATGGCTACACCTTC. Amino acids: CSASWQGYGYTF.

The chain links TRBV7-9 to TRBJ2-3; 8 bases agree with TRBD2. This CDR3 has 16 amino acids. Germline trimming cut 3 bases from V and 0 bases from J; bases unmatched to any gene: 5. From germline, CDR1 is SEHNR and CDR2 FQNEAQ (reference sequence). The CDR3, as DNA: TGTGCCAGCAGCTTTCATAGCGGGGTTAGCACAGATACGCAGTATTTT. This sequence encodes CASSFHSGVSTDTQYF.

The DNA for the CDR3 is TGTGCCATCAGTGTGGCAGCGTTTGGGACTAGCTTAGGGCAAGAGACCCAGTACTTC. It yields the protein CAISVAAFGTSLGQETQYF. The chain recombines TRBV10-3 with TRBJ2-5; 9 nucleotides match TRBD2. From germline, CDR1 is ENHRY and CDR2 SYGVKD. V was pared by 4 bases and J by 2 bases, with 17 bases of the junction left unmatched. The CDR3 runs 19 residues.

This sequence joins TRBV29-1 and TRBJ2-1, with 10 bases that match TRBD1. This CDR3 has 14 residues. The germline gives CDR1 SQVTM, CDR2 ANQGSEA. Unmatched junction bases numbered 8, after V lost 3 bases and J lost 9 bases. The DNA for the CDR3 is TGCAGCGTTGAGCGCGGACAGGGGGTCACTGAGCAGTTCTTC. This codes for CSVERGQGVTEQFF.

The chain uses TRBV28 and TRBJ2-7, with D perhaps matching TRBD2 (5 bases). Germline-derived CDR1 and CDR2 are MDHEN and SYDVKM. V was clipped by 3 bases and J by 6 bases, with 12 bases between them. This CDR3 is 13 amino acids long. The CDR3 DNA sequence: TGTGCCAGCAGTTTGTCACTAGTTGGCGAGCAGTACTTC. This sequence encodes CASSLSLVGEQYF.

J is TRBJ1-5 and V is TRBV4-1, with 10 bases fitting TRBD1. The germline V gene has CDR1 MGHRA and CDR2 YSYEKL. Trimming took 1 base from V and 6 from J; bases not matched to a gene: 15. The CDR3 extends over 19 amino acids. The CDR3 nucleotides are TGCGCCAGCAGCCAAGGAATGACAGGGGGCGCGGGTACCGGTCAGCCCCAGCATTTT. Its protein product is CASSQGMTGGAGTGQPQHF.

V is TRBV4-3 and J is TRBJ1-1; TRBD1 matches at 7 bases. V lost 1 base, J lost 4 bases, and 9 bases stayed unmatched. This CDR3 has 16 amino acids. Germline loops: CDR1 LGHNA, CDR2 YSLEER. The CDR3 nucleotides read TGCGCCAGCAGCCAAGCCTCGGGCCAGGGGGGCACTGAAGCTTTCTTT. Translated, it gives CASSQASGQGGTEAFF.

In this sample, this clone turned up a few times. The chain joins TRBV27 to TRBJ1-1; tentatively, D is TRBD1 (6 bases). Trimming took 4 bases from V and 4 from J, leaving 13 bases between them. Germline assignment: CDR1 MNHEY and CDR2 SMNVEV (reference sequence). This CDR3 has 14 amino acids. The CDR3 region is CASSSNRVSTEAFF. The CDR3 DNA reads as TGTGCCAGCAGTTCAAACAGGGTGAGCACTGAAGCTTTCTTT.

The rearrangement uses TRBV28 and TRBJ2-1; D might be TRBD2 (5 bases). Trimming left V 6 bases short and J 0 bases short, with 15 bases between. The CDR3 is made up of 16 amino acids. Germline values: CDR1 MDHEN, CDR2 SYDVKM. The CDR3 DNA reads TGTGCCAGCAGCTCGGCGGAGGTTGGCTCCTACAATGAGCAGTTCTTC. Protein product: CASSSAEVGSYNEQFF.

V is TRBV3-1 (or the pseudogene TRBV3-2) and J is TRBJ2-2; 12 positions agree with TRBD2. Looked up from germline, CDR1 is LGHDT and CDR2 is YNNKEL (reference sequence). With V trimmed by 3 bases and J by 3 bases, 5 bases remained unmatched. This CDR3 is built from 17 residues. The CDR3 spells CASSQPGLAGDTGELFF. The CDR3 bases are TGTGCCAGCAGCCAGCCGGGACTAGCGGGTGACACCGGGGAGCTGTTTTTT.

This clone was observed once. The V call is TRBV30, the J call TRBJ1-3, with 7 bases aligning to TRBD1. The CDR3 sequence is 17 residues long. Trimming at V came to 3 bases and at J to 4 bases, leaving 15 bases not matched to a gene. CDR1 and CDR2 from the germline V gene are GTSNPN and SVGIG (reference sequence). In nucleotides, the CDR3 is TGTGCCTGGAGGGGAACATTCCAGGGGGTGAGGGGAAACACCATATATTTT. As protein: CAWRGTFQGVRGNTIYF.

The chain carries TRBV30 and TRBJ2-3; TRBD2 agrees at 7 bases. V shed 4 bases and J 1 base; nucleotides not matched to a gene: 26. Looked up from germline, CDR1 is GTSNPN and CDR2 is SVGIG (reference sequence). The CDR3 runs to 21 residues. The CDR3 reads CAWNLSPSLRETGLRTDTQYF. CDR3 in DNA: TGTGCCTGGAACCTCTCCCCCTCTCTGCGGGAGACCGGATTACGCACAGATACGCAGTATTTT.

Only one count was recorded for this clone. This rearrangement joins TRBV30 to TRBJ2-3; 7 bases match TRBD2. Germline V gives CDR1 GTSNPN, CDR2 SVGIG (reference sequence). The CDR3 is 14 amino acids. J lost 4 bases, V lost 8 bases, and 12 bases had no gene match. The CDR3 loop is CAGSRRGNSDTQYF. In DNA, the CDR3 is TGTGCCGGGTCGCGGCGGGGGAACTCAGATACGCAGTATTTT.

The chain is built from TRBV10-2 and TRBJ2-3, with 7 bases that match TRBD2. With V trimmed by 8 bases and J by 2 bases, 7 bases remained unmatched. The CDR3 length is 14 residues. CDR1 is WSHSY, CDR2 SAAADI, per germline. The CDR3 DNA follows: TGCGCCAGCCGTCCGGGACTATACACAGATACGCAGTATTTT. It is translated as CASRPGLYTDTQYF.

The J gene is TRBJ1-2, the V gene TRBV7-9; D gene uncertain. The germline V gene has CDR1 SEHNR and CDR2 FQNEAQ (reference sequence). The V end was cut by 1 base, the J end by 4 bases, with 10 bases between. This CDR3 spans 14 amino acids. The CDR3 loop is CASSLVREFYGYTF. The CDR3 bases are TGTGCCAGCAGCTTAGTCCGAGAGTTCTATGGCTACACCTTC.